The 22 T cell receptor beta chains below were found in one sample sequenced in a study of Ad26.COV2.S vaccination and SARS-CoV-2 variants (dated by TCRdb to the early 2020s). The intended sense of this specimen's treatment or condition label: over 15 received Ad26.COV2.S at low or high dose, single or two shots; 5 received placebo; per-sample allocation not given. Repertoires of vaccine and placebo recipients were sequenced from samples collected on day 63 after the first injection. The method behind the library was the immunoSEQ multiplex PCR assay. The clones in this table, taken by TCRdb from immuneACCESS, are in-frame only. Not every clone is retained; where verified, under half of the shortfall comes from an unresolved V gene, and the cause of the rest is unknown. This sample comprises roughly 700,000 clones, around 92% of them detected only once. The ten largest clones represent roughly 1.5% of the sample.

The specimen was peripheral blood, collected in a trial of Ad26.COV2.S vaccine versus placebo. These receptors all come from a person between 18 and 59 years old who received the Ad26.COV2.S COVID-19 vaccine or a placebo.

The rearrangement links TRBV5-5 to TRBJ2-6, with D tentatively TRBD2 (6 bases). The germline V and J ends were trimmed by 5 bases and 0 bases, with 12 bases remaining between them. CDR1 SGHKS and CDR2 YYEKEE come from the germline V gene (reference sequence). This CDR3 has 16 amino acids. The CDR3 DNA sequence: TGTGCCAGCAGTCGGACGGGGGACTCTGGGGCCAACGTCCTGACTTTC. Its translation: CASSRTGDSGANVLTF.

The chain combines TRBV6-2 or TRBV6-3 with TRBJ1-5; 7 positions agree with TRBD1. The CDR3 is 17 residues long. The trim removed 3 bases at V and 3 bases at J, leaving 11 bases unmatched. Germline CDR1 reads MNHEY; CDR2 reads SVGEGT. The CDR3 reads CASSYSRRDSTNQPQHF. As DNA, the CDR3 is TGTGCCAGCAGTTATTCTCGCCGGGACAGTACCAATCAGCCCCAGCATTTT.

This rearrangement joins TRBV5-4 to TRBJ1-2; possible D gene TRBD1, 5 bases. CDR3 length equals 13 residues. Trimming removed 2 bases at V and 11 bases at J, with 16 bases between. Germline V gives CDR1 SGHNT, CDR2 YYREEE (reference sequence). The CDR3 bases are TGTGCCAGCAGCTTCGATAGATCTGGGGGTTACACCTTC. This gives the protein CASSFDRSGGYTF.

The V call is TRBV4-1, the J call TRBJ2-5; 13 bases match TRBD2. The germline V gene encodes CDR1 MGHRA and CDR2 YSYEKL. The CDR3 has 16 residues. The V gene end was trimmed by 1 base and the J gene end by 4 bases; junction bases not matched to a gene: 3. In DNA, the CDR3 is TGCGCCAGCAGCCAAGGAAGACTAGCGGGGGGAGAGACCCAGTACTTC. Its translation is CASSQGRLAGGETQYF.

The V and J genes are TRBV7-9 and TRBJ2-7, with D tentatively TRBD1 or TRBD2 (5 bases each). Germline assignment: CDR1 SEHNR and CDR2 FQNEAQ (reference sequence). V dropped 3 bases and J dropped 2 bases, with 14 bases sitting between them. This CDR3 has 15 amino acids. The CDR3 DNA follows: TGTGCCAGCAGCTTTTTAGGGGACGGTCCCTACGAGCAGTACTTC. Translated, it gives CASSFLGDGPYEQYF.

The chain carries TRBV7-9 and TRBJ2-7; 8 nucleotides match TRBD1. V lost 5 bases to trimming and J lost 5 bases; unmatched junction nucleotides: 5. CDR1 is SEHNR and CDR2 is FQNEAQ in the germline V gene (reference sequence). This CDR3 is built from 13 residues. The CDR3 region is CASSPDRADEQYF. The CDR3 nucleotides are TGTGCCAGCAGCCCGGACAGGGCGGACGAGCAGTACTTC.

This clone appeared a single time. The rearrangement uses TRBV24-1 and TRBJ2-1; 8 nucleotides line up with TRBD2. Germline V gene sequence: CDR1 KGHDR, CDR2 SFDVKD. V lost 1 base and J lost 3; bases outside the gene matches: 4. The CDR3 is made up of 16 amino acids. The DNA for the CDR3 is TGTGCCACCAGTGATTTCACCCTAGCGGGCTACAATGAGCAGTTCTTC. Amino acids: CATSDFTLAGYNEQFF.

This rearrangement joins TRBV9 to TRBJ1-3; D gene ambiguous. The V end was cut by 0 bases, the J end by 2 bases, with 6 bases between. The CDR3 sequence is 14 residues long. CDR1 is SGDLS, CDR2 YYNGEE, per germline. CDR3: CASSVEGAGNTIYF. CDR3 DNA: TGTGCCAGCAGCGTAGAGGGAGCTGGAAACACCATATATTTT. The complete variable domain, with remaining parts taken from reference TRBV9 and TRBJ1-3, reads DSGVTQTPKHLITATGQRVTLRCSPRSGDLSVYWYQQSLDQGLQFLIQYYNGEERAKGNILERFSAQQFPDLHSELNLSSLELGDSALYFCASSVEGAGNTIYFGEGSWLTVV.

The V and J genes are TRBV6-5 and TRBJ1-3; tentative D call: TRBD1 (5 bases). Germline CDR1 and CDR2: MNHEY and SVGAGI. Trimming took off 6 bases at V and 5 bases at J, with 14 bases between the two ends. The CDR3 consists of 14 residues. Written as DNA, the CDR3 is TGTGCCAGCAGCCCCACCGGGGCTCGAAACACCATATATTTT. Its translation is CASSPTGARNTIYF.

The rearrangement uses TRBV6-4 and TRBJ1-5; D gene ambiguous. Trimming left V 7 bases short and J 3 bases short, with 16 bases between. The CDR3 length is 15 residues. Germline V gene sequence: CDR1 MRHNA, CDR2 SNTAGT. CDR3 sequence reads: CASISMNGDNQPQHF. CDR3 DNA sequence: TGTGCCAGCATTTCGATGAACGGGGACAATCAGCCCCAGCATTTT.

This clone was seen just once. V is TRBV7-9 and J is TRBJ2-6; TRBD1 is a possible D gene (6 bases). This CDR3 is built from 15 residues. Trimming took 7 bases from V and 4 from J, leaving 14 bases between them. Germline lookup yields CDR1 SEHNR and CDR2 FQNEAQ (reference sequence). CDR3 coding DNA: TGTGCCAGCACCTTCTACAGGGTGGGGGCCAACGTCCTGACTTTC. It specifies CASTFYRVGANVLTF.

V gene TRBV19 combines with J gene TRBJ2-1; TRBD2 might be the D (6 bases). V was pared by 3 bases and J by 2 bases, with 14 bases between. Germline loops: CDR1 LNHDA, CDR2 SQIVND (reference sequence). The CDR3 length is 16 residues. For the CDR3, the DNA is TGTGCCAGTAGTATTCCCGAGACTAGAGCCTACAATGAGCAGTTCTTC. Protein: CASSIPETRAYNEQFF.

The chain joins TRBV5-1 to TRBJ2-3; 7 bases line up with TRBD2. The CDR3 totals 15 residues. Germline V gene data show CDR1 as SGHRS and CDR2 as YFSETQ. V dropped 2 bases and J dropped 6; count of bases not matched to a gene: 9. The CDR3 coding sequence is TGCGCCAGCAGCTTCCCCCTAGCGGAGGGGGATACGCAGTATTTT. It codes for CASSFPLAEGDTQYF. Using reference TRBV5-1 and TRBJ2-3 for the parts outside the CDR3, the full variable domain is KAGVTQTPRYLIKTRGQQVTLSCSPISGHRSVSWYQQTPGQGLQFLFEYFSETQRNKGNFPGRFSGRQFSNSRSEMNVSTLELGDSALYLCASSFPLAEGDTQYFGPGTRLTVL.

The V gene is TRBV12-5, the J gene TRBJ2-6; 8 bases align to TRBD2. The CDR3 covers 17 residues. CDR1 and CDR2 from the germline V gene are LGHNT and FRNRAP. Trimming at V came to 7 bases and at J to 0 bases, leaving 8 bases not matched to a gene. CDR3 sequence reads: CASAKTSALSGANVLTF. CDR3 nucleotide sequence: TGTGCTAGTGCTAAGACTAGCGCACTCTCTGGGGCCAACGTCCTGACTTTC.

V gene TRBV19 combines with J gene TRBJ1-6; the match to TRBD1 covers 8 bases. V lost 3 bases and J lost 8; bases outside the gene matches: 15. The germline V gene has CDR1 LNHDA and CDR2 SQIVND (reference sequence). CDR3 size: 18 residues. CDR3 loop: CASSIWAGGALGDSPLHF. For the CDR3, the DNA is TGTGCCAGTAGTATTTGGGCAGGGGGCGCGTTGGGTGATTCACCCCTCCACTTT.

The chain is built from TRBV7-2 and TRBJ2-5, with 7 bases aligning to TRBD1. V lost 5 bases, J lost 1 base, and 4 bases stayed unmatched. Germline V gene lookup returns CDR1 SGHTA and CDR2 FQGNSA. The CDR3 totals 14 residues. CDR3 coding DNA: TGTGCCAGCAGCCGGACAGGTTCCCAAGAGACCCAGTACTTC. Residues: CASSRTGSQETQYF.

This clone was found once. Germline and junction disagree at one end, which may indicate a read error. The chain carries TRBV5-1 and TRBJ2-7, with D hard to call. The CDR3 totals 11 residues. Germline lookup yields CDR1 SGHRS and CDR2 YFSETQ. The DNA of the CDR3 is TGCGCCAGCAGCTTCTCCGACGAGCAGTACTTC. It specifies CASSFSDEQYF.

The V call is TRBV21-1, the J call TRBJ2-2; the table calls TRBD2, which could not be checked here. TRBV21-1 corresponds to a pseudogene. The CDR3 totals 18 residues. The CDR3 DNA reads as TGTGCCAGCAGCAAACGAGGGGGCGGGAGGGCCCACACCGGGGAGCTGTTTTTT. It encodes CASSKRGGGRAHTGELFF.

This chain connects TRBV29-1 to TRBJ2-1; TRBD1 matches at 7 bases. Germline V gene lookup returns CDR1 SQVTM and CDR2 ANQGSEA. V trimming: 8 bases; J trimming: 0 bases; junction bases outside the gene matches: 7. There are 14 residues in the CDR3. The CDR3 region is CSTTGTVSYNEQFF. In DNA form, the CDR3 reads TGCAGCACAACCGGGACAGTCTCCTACAATGAGCAGTTCTTC.

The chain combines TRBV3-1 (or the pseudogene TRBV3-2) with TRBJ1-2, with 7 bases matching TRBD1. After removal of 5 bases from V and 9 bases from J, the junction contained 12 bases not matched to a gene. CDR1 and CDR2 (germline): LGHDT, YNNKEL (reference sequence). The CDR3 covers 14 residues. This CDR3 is CASSTTGSGSSYTF. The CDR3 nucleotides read TGTGCCAGCAGCACGACAGGGAGTGGGTCAAGCTACACCTTC.

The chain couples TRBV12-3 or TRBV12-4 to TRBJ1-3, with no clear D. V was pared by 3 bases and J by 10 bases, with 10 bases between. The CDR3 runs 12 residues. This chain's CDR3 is CASSFSSWTIYF. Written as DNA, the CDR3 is TGTGCCAGCAGTTTTTCCTCATGGACCATATATTTT.

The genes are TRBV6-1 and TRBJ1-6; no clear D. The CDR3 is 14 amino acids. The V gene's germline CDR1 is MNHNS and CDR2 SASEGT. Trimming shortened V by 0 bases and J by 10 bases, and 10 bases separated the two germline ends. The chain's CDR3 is CASSEAAGRSPLHF. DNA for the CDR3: TGTGCCAGCAGTGAAGCGGCAGGACGGTCACCCCTCCACTTT.